Listed below are T cell receptor beta chains from one sample, sequenced in a study of CD8+ T cells in alopecia areata. The table came from immunoSEQ multiplex PCR; TCRdb's copy has only in-frame clones and leaves some out. The sample records fewer than 110,000 clones, around 86% being singletons. The starting material was CD8+ T cells sorted from blood, obtained at week 34, from a patient treated with tofacitinib. The receptors shown here come from a human donor with alopecia areata. CDR3s leave out the opening cysteine and the closing phenylalanine or tryptophan. The order of the fields is J gene, V gene, CDR3 protein.

J gene: TRBJ2-1; V gene: TRBV27; CDR3 protein: ASSSNRGQSNEQF
J gene: TRBJ1-1; V gene: TRBV6-5; CDR3 protein: ASSQGQWVNTEAF
J gene: TRBJ2-7; V gene: TRBV27; CDR3 protein: ASSLFGQGPYEQY
J gene: TRBJ2-7; V gene: TRBV7-2; CDR3 protein: ASSLLAGGPYEQY
J gene: TRBJ1-1; V gene: TRBV27; CDR3 protein: ASSPSSLGTEAF
J gene: TRBJ2-1; V gene: TRBV27; CDR3 protein: ASSPSTSGNNEQF
J gene: TRBJ2-1; V gene: TRBV29-1; CDR3 protein: SAGAGGYNEQF
J gene: TRBJ2-7; V gene: TRBV6-5; CDR3 protein: ASSPGQSEQY
J gene: TRBJ2-3; V gene: TRBV9; CDR3 protein: ASSGTSRPPTDTQY
J gene: TRBJ2-7; V gene: TRBV2; CDR3 protein: ASSEYEQY
J gene: TRBJ2-1; V gene: TRBV4-1; CDR3 protein: ASSQQLAGGPSNEQF
J gene: TRBJ2-7; V gene: TRBV18; CDR3 protein: ASSLSDSPYEQY
J gene: TRBJ2-5; V gene: TRBV11-2; CDR3 protein: ASSLLGQGFETQY
J gene: TRBJ2-7; V gene: TRBV9; CDR3 protein: ASSAVAGAYEQY
J gene: TRBJ2-7; V gene: TRBV4-1; CDR3 protein: ASSHLGEQY
J gene: TRBJ1-2; V gene: TRBV7-9; CDR3 protein: ASSHATGSNYGYT
J gene: TRBJ2-5; V gene: TRBV7-2; CDR3 protein: ASSGDREVWVYETQY
J gene: TRBJ1-2; V gene: TRBV27; CDR3 protein: ASSLGGNYGYT
J gene: TRBJ2-1; V gene: TRBV14; CDR3 protein: ASSQIHAGTSDVPYNEQF
J gene: TRBJ2-7; V gene: TRBV7-9; CDR3 protein: ASSSDSHTPTEQY
J gene: TRBJ2-2; V gene: TRBV19; CDR3 protein: ASSIRWETAGELF
J gene: TRBJ2-1; V gene: TRBV7-9; CDR3 protein: ASSLRLSGVYNEQF
J gene: TRBJ2-1; V gene: TRBV4-1; CDR3 protein: ASSQEAAPYNEQF
J gene: TRBJ2-7; V gene: TRBV5-4; CDR3 protein: ASSGHNPDKQY
J gene: TRBJ1-2; V gene: TRBV25-1; CDR3 protein: ASSGRTGGANGYT
J gene: TRBJ2-1; V gene: TRBV28; CDR3 protein: ASSSPGQGFNEQF
J gene: TRBJ2-2; V gene: TRBV28; CDR3 protein: ASTVVEGITGELF
J gene: TRBJ2-3; V gene: TRBV5-4; CDR3 protein: ASSPGLAGGMYTDTQY
J gene: TRBJ2-7; V gene: TRBV29-1; CDR3 protein: SVEGDSGGSYEQY
J gene: TRBJ2-7; V gene: TRBV2; CDR3 protein: ASEEERGSYEQY
J gene: TRBJ2-2; V gene: TRBV10-1; CDR3 protein: ASSDGWTGELF
J gene: TRBJ1-2; V gene: TRBV30; CDR3 protein: AWRVIGEGYT
J gene: TRBJ2-7; V gene: TRBV15; CDR3 protein: ATSPGHGVHYEQY
J gene: TRBJ2-7; V gene: TRBV7-9; CDR3 protein: ASSLVWGLGDYEQY
J gene: TRBJ2-1; V gene: TRBV9; CDR3 protein: ASSGIHTGEQF
J gene: -; V gene: TRBV25-1; CDR3 protein: ASTKAGYYEQY
J gene: TRBJ1-5; V gene: TRBV7-9; CDR3 protein: ASSLGNQPQH
J gene: TRBJ2-6; V gene: TRBV19; CDR3 protein: ASVISGANVLT
J gene: TRBJ2-2; V gene: TRBV7-7; CDR3 protein: ASSLDQGIGELF
J gene: TRBJ2-7; V gene: TRBV29-1; CDR3 protein: SVPSGTATYEQY
J gene: TRBJ2-1; V gene: TRBV29-1; CDR3 protein: SVEGLPQSSYNEQF
J gene: TRBJ1-2; V gene: TRBV29-1; CDR3 protein: SVEAGSYGYT
J gene: TRBJ2-1; V gene: TRBV12-5; CDR3 protein: ASGLGYNEQF
J gene: TRBJ2-1; V gene: TRBV14; CDR3 protein: ASSQGGTGVLGEQF
J gene: TRBJ2-1; V gene: TRBV5-1; CDR3 protein: ASSLGESSYNEQF
J gene: TRBJ1-1; V gene: TRBV5-1; CDR3 protein: ASSPKRGAQGEAF
J gene: TRBJ2-7; V gene: TRBV7-9; CDR3 protein: ASSAGTGGYYEQY
J gene: TRBJ2-5; V gene: TRBV27; CDR3 protein: ASSPYPGTSEQETQY
J gene: TRBJ2-2; V gene: TRBV15; CDR3 protein: ATSGSITPGELF
J gene: TRBJ1-2; V gene: TRBV7-9; CDR3 protein: ATSDYGYT
J gene: TRBJ2-1; V gene: TRBV2; CDR3 protein: ASSTTGALIYEQF
J gene: TRBJ2-6; V gene: TRBV9; CDR3 protein: ASSVGPSSAGANVLT
J gene: TRBJ2-6; V gene: TRBV7-9; CDR3 protein: ASSLSSQNVLT
J gene: TRBJ2-1; V gene: TRBV27; CDR3 protein: ASSSELAGVYNEQF
J gene: TRBJ2-5; V gene: TRBV9; CDR3 protein: ASSVGGAVQETQY